This record looks at one T cell receptor beta chain sequence and its context. Source study methods: Estimates of nucleated cell counts were drawn from the amplification of reference gene primers. Method: immunoSEQ multiplex PCR; TCRdb's copy keeps in-frame clones and lacks some. The DNA gave D and trimming, while V, J and clone size come from that table. The sample carries about 400,000 clones, 70% to 90% recorded once. This sample is part of a study of blood T cell repertoires in COVID-19. Turning to the study itself: Cohort 3 recovery required two negative PCRs, clearance, or symptom resolution.

The V segment lost 2 bases and the J segment 7 bases; nucleotides outside the gene matches: 3. The CDR3 runs to 16 residues. The V gene's germline CDR1 is SGDLS and CDR2 YYNGEE. Sequencing used PBMCs or T cells enriched from blood (not recorded which). The rearrangement uses TRBV9 and TRBJ2-1; the match to TRBD2 covers 16 bases. The source of this sequence is a man in his forties in a cohort exposed to, infected with or recovered from COVID-19 (not recorded which). The chain's CDR3 is CASSVGLAGGRNEQFF. DNA for the CDR3: TGTGCCAGCAGCGTGGGACTAGCGGGAGGGAGAAATGAGCAGTTCTTC.